The clone carrying this T cell receptor beta chain was seen a handful of times. MiXCR, run by TCRdb on the RACE reads, gives a single entry per CDR3 protein. Here the sample spans 65,000 to 90,000 distinct CDR3 sequences, 6% to 8.5% being singletons. Documented time point: patch test 2, 6 weeks after DPC sensitization. Stated treatment: therapeutic diphenylcyclopropenone sensitization with weekly scalp DPC. The data derive from a study of human T cells and chemical hapten exposure. At the level of the study: Slight volume differences across pooled libraries mainly accounted for varying per-sample TCR yields.

This CDR3 region has 16 residues. Trimming cost V 3 bases and J 0 bases, with 14 bases left between them. Per the germline V gene, CDR1 is SNHLY and CDR2 is FYNNEI. This chain links TRBV2 with TRBJ1-2; no firm D call. This clonotype was sampled from a woman in her 30s with alopecia areata. Some clones in this sample may be carry-over from other donors' samples. Sequenced here: whole blood, sampled in connection with sensitization to the hapten diphenylcyclopropenone (DPC). CDR3 protein: CASSDGRGIANYGYTF. In DNA, the CDR3 is TGTGCCAGCAGTGATGGACGGGGTATAGCTAACTATGGCTACACCTTC.